These T cell receptor beta chains were read from a single sample in a study of regulatory T cells in long-lasting Graves disease. TCRdb independently ran MiXCR on the multiplex PCR reads; one entry per CDR3 protein. The sample records about 450,000 distinct CDR3 sequences, about 14% being singletons. These records were also assigned to another study, of T cells in Graves' hyperthyroidism and ophthalmopathy.

The sequences come from peripheral blood mononuclear cells (PBMCs), collected at new diagnosis, from a patient treated with antithyroid drugs. These receptor sequences come from a woman in her 50s with Graves disease. The CDR3 runs from the conserved cysteine through the conserved F or W. The order of the fields is clone size, D gene, V gene, J gene, CDR3 DNA, CDR3 protein. A D gene is named only where the DNA matches it firmly. Size tells how often a clone was seen (once, few, many) or the class of an expanded clone, and some rows leave it out.

clone size: .
D gene: .
V gene: TRBV18
J gene: TRBJ2-2
CDR3 DNA: TGTGCCAGCTCACCAGACCGTACCGGGGAGCTGTTTTTT
CDR3 protein: CASSPDRTGELFF

clone size: few
D gene: TRBD1
V gene: TRBV5-1
J gene: TRBJ1-2
CDR3 DNA: TGCGCCAGCAGCTTGGGGGACAGGGAAATCTATGGCTACACCTTC
CDR3 protein: CASSLGDREIYGYTF

clone size: many
D gene: .
V gene: TRBV7-8
J gene: TRBJ2-2
CDR3 DNA: TGTGCCAGCAGCTTAGCCTACCCTGCGAACACCGGGGAGCTGTTTTTT
CDR3 protein: CASSLAYPANTGELFF

clone size: many
D gene: TRBD2
V gene: TRBV7-9
J gene: TRBJ2-5
CDR3 DNA: TGTGCCAGCAGCCTATGGGGCGGGAGGGCCGTGGAAGAGACCCAGTACTTC
CDR3 protein: CASSLWGGRAVEETQYF

clone size: few
D gene: TRBD1
V gene: TRBV28
J gene: TRBJ2-3
CDR3 DNA: TGTGCCAGCAGTCGCTGGACAGGGCCGAGGGCAGATACGCAGTATTTT
CDR3 protein: CASSRWTGPRADTQYF

clone size: .
D gene: .
V gene: TRBV24-1
J gene: TRBJ2-1
CDR3 DNA: TGTGCCACCAGTGATCGGACTGGGGGTCAGTTCTTC
CDR3 protein: CATSDRTGGQFF

clone size: many
D gene: .
V gene: TRBV12-3/TRBV12-4
J gene: TRBJ1-3
CDR3 DNA: TGTGCCAGCACCACAGGGACTGGAAACACCATATATTTT
CDR3 protein: CASTTGTGNTIYF

clone size: many
D gene: TRBD2
V gene: TRBV12-3/TRBV12-4
J gene: TRBJ2-2
CDR3 DNA: TGTGCCAGCAGTTTATCGGGAGGCCCGGGGGAGCTGTTTTTT
CDR3 protein: CASSLSGGPGELFF

clone size: many
D gene: .
V gene: TRBV27
J gene: TRBJ1-3
CDR3 DNA: TGTGCCAGCAGTTCTGGCGGCCTCTCTGGAAACACCATATATTTT
CDR3 protein: CASSSGGLSGNTIYF

clone size: many
D gene: .
V gene: TRBV27
J gene: TRBJ2-2
CDR3 DNA: TGTGCCAGCAATAGCGGCACCGGGGAGCTGTTTTTT
CDR3 protein: CASNSGTGELFF

clone size: many
D gene: .
V gene: TRBV27
J gene: TRBJ1-5
CDR3 DNA: TGTGCCAGCAGTTTAGAGTATAGCAATCAGCCCCAGCATTTT
CDR3 protein: CASSLEYSNQPQHF

clone size: many
D gene: .
V gene: TRBV27
J gene: TRBJ2-7
CDR3 DNA: TGTGCCAGCAGTCTCGGGACTTCCCCCTACGAGCAGTACTTC
CDR3 protein: CASSLGTSPYEQYF

clone size: .
D gene: .
V gene: TRBV6-2/TRBV6-3
J gene: TRBJ1-6
CDR3 DNA: TGTGCCAGCAGTTACGGGCCGCACTATAATTCACCCCTCCACTTT
CDR3 protein: CASSYGPHYNSPLHF

clone size: many
D gene: .
V gene: TRBV5-1
J gene: TRBJ2-7
CDR3 DNA: TGCGCCAGCAGCAACCCCGGAGGGGCAGGGGGACGAGTTGAGCAGTACTTC
CDR3 protein: CASSNPGGAGGRVEQYF

clone size: many
D gene: .
V gene: TRBV3-1
J gene: TRBJ2-7
CDR3 DNA: TGTGCCAGCAGCGGACACTACTACGAGCAGTACTTC
CDR3 protein: CASSGHYYEQYF

clone size: many
D gene: TRBD2
V gene: TRBV5-1
J gene: TRBJ2-1
CDR3 DNA: TGCGCCAGCAGCTTGGAAGCTAGCGGGCCTTACAATGAGCAGTTCTTC
CDR3 protein: CASSLEASGPYNEQFF

clone size: many
D gene: .
V gene: TRBV2
J gene: TRBJ2-1
CDR3 DNA: TGTGCCAGCAGTGTAGACGGAGGGGGGTACAATGAGCAGTTCTTC
CDR3 protein: CASSVDGGGYNEQFF

clone size: few
D gene: .
V gene: TRBV7-2
J gene: TRBJ2-3
CDR3 DNA: TGTGCCAGCTCACCCCCTAACTACCAGCGGATCACAGATACGCAGTATTTT
CDR3 protein: CASSPPNYQRITDTQYF

clone size: many
D gene: .
V gene: TRBV7-8
J gene: TRBJ1-2
CDR3 DNA: TGTGCCAGCAGCTTATACCGTACTGACTATGGCTACACCTTC
CDR3 protein: CASSLYRTDYGYTF

clone size: many
D gene: TRBD2
V gene: TRBV19
J gene: TRBJ2-1
CDR3 DNA: TGTGCCAGTAGTATAGATCTCGCTAGCGGGAGTGTCAACAATGAGCAGTTCTTC
CDR3 protein: CASSIDLASGSVNNEQFF

clone size: .
D gene: .
V gene: TRBV28
J gene: TRBJ1-2
CDR3 DNA: TGTGCCACCAGAAGGGGGTATGGCTACACCTTC
CDR3 protein: CATRRGYGYTF

clone size: .
D gene: .
V gene: TRBV11-2
J gene: TRBJ2-7
CDR3 DNA: TGTGCCAGCAGCTCCCCGGAGGGAACCTACGAGCAGTACTTC
CDR3 protein: CASSSPEGTYEQYF

clone size: .
D gene: TRBD1
V gene: TRBV20-1
J gene: TRBJ2-3
CDR3 DNA: TGCAGTGCTAACCCGGGACAGGGCACAGATACGCAGTATTTT
CDR3 protein: CSANPGQGTDTQYF

clone size: .
D gene: .
V gene: TRBV5-1
J gene: TRBJ2-1
CDR3 DNA: TGTGCCAGCAGCTTGACTAACGGACCATACAATGAGCAGTTCTTC
CDR3 protein: CASSLTNGPYNEQFF

clone size: .
D gene: TRBD2
V gene: TRBV20-1
J gene: TRBJ2-3
CDR3 DNA: TGCAGTGCCACTCTCCTTGGCGGGAGTTCTAATACGCAGTATTTT
CDR3 protein: CSATLLGGSSNTQYF

clone size: .
D gene: .
V gene: TRBV4-1
J gene: TRBJ2-2
CDR3 DNA: TGCGCCAGCAGCCAAGATACCCGCAGGGTACGAAACACCGGGGAGCTGTTTTTT
CDR3 protein: CASSQDTRRVRNTGELFF

clone size: few
D gene: TRBD1
V gene: TRBV29-1
J gene: TRBJ2-5
CDR3 DNA: TGCAGCTCAAGACAGGGATCGAGGGAGACCCAGTACTTC
CDR3 protein: CSSRQGSRETQYF

clone size: .
D gene: TRBD2
V gene: TRBV5-5
J gene: TRBJ2-3
CDR3 DNA: TGTGCCAGCAGCCTCCGTGGAGGATTCCTAGCGGGAGCGGGAGATACGCAGTATTTT
CDR3 protein: CASSLRGGFLAGAGDTQYF

clone size: .
D gene: .
V gene: TRBV5-4
J gene: TRBJ1-2
CDR3 DNA: TGTGCCAGCAGCTTAACCGGGACCATCGGCTACACCTTC
CDR3 protein: CASSLTGTIGYTF

clone size: many
D gene: .
V gene: TRBV30
J gene: TRBJ2-1
CDR3 DNA: TGTGCCTGGAGTAAGGGATATGAGCAGTTCTTC
CDR3 protein: CAWSKGYEQFF

clone size: many
D gene: TRBD2
V gene: TRBV5-1
J gene: TRBJ2-3
CDR3 DNA: TGCGCCAGCAGCTTCCTAGCGGGAGGAGGCACAGATACGCAGTATTTT
CDR3 protein: CASSFLAGGGTDTQYF

clone size: .
D gene: TRBD1
V gene: TRBV10-3
J gene: TRBJ1-6
CDR3 DNA: TGTGCCATCAGTGGCGGGGACAGAGGGAATTCACCCCTCCACTTT
CDR3 protein: CAISGGDRGNSPLHF

clone size: .
D gene: .
V gene: TRBV20-1
J gene: TRBJ1-5
CDR3 DNA: TGCAATGCTGCGGGGAGCCGGTGGGAGCCCCAGCATTTT
CDR3 protein: CNAAGSRWEPQHF

clone size: many
D gene: .
V gene: TRBV11-2
J gene: TRBJ1-6
CDR3 DNA: TGTGCCAGCAGTAGCTTAGTTATGCTTAATTCACCCCTCCACTTT
CDR3 protein: CASSSLVMLNSPLHF

clone size: few
D gene: .
V gene: TRBV5-1
J gene: TRBJ2-7
CDR3 DNA: TGCGCCAGCAGCCCCCAGAGGACCTCGCAGTACTTC
CDR3 protein: CASSPQRTSQYF

clone size: .
D gene: .
V gene: TRBV6-2/TRBV6-3
J gene: TRBJ2-1
CDR3 DNA: TGTGCCAGCAGTTACAGTTGGTTAGCGAGAGATTACAATGAGCAGTTCTTC
CDR3 protein: CASSYSWLARDYNEQFF

clone size: few
D gene: TRBD2
V gene: TRBV12-3/TRBV12-4
J gene: TRBJ2-1
CDR3 DNA: TGTGCCAGCGGGGAGCGGGAGGGCCTAGAGCAGTTCTTC
CDR3 protein: CASGEREGLEQFF

clone size: many
D gene: TRBD2
V gene: TRBV28
J gene: TRBJ2-1
CDR3 DNA: TGTGCCAGCAGTTCATCGGGACTAGTTCGCAATGAGCAGTTCTTC
CDR3 protein: CASSSSGLVRNEQFF

clone size: few
D gene: .
V gene: TRBV19
J gene: TRBJ1-5
CDR3 DNA: TGTGCCAGTACCAAAGAGGGGAGCAATCAGCCCCAGCATTTT
CDR3 protein: CASTKEGSNQPQHF

clone size: .
D gene: TRBD2
V gene: TRBV3-1
J gene: TRBJ2-2
CDR3 DNA: TGTGCCAGCAGCCAGGGACACTTCATAGCGGGAGGGCCGGGGGCCGGGGAGCTGTTTTTT
CDR3 protein: CASSQGHFIAGGPGAGELFF

clone size: few
D gene: .
V gene: TRBV4-1
J gene: TRBJ2-3
CDR3 DNA: TGCGCCAGCAGCCAAGTGGGGGTCCAAACAGATACGCAGTATTTT
CDR3 protein: CASSQVGVQTDTQYF

clone size: .
D gene: .
V gene: TRBV18
J gene: TRBJ2-5
CDR3 DNA: TGTGCCAGCTCACCACGTAAGGGGTTGTCCCACCAAGAGACCCAGTACTTC
CDR3 protein: CASSPRKGLSHQETQYF

clone size: many
D gene: TRBD1
V gene: TRBV6-2/TRBV6-3
J gene: TRBJ2-5
CDR3 DNA: TGTGCCTGGGGGGGGACAGGGGGTTTTGGAGAGACCCAGTACTTC
CDR3 protein: CAWGGTGGFGETQYF

clone size: .
D gene: TRBD2
V gene: TRBV18
J gene: TRBJ2-1
CDR3 DNA: TGTGCCAGCTCACCAACTACTAGCGGCCCTCGAGGGTTCTTC
CDR3 protein: CASSPTTSGPRGFF

clone size: many
D gene: TRBD2
V gene: TRBV10-3
J gene: TRBJ2-5
CDR3 DNA: TGTGCCATCAGTGGTCGGACTAGCGGGAAACAAGAGACCCAGTACTTC
CDR3 protein: CAISGRTSGKQETQYF

clone size: few
D gene: .
V gene: TRBV7-9
J gene: TRBJ2-5
CDR3 DNA: TGTGCCAGCAGCTTAGCTACTAGAGGTTGGCTTGAGACCCAGTACTTC
CDR3 protein: CASSLATRGWLETQYF

clone size: few
D gene: .
V gene: TRBV2
J gene: TRBJ1-3
CDR3 DNA: TGTGCCAGCAGTGAACATGCCGGAAACACCATATATTTT
CDR3 protein: CASSEHAGNTIYF

clone size: many
D gene: .
V gene: TRBV9
J gene: TRBJ2-3
CDR3 DNA: TGTGCCAGCAGCGTATCTACGGGAAGCACAGATACGCAGTATTTT
CDR3 protein: CASSVSTGSTDTQYF

clone size: many
D gene: .
V gene: TRBV30
J gene: TRBJ2-3
CDR3 DNA: TGTGCCTGGAGGGCCACTAGCACAGATACGCAGTATTTT
CDR3 protein: CAWRATSTDTQYF

clone size: many
D gene: .
V gene: TRBV28
J gene: TRBJ2-3
CDR3 DNA: TGTGCCAGCAGCTGGGGCGGGGACGGAGAGAATACGCAGTATTTT
CDR3 protein: CASSWGGDGENTQYF

clone size: many
D gene: .
V gene: TRBV28
J gene: TRBJ2-3
CDR3 DNA: TGTGCCAGCAGTACCAGTCCGGTACCAGGGACGCAGTATTTT
CDR3 protein: CASSTSPVPGTQYF

clone size: many
D gene: .
V gene: TRBV12-3/TRBV12-4
J gene: TRBJ2-3
CDR3 DNA: TGTGCCAGCAGTTACTCTGAGGGGGATACGCAGTATTTT
CDR3 protein: CASSYSEGDTQYF

clone size: many
D gene: .
V gene: TRBV2
J gene: TRBJ2-3
CDR3 DNA: TGTGCCAGCAGTGGACAGTTGAACACAGATACGCAGTATTTT
CDR3 protein: CASSGQLNTDTQYF